Below are 27 T cell receptor beta chains sequenced from a single sample in a study of T-cell memory formation after mild COVID-19. TCRdb recomputed calls from the 5' RACE reads with MiXCR, one row per CDR3 protein. The table includes about 400,000 distinct CDR3 sequences, around a sixth detected once. Sequences were obtained from PBMCs or a T cell subset sorted from them (not recorded which). These receptors were collected from a man aged 18 to 29 who had mild COVID-19 (a few samples of this study predate the infection). Cell type and time point are not known.

In its sample, this clonotype was seen a few times. The chain couples TRBV10-3 to TRBJ2-1; D unclear. The germline V gene encodes CDR1 ENHRY and CDR2 SYGVKD. The germline V and J ends were trimmed by 4 bases and 1 base, with 11 bases remaining between them. The CDR3 has 15 residues. The CDR3 DNA follows: TGTGCCATCAGTGGATCAGTGGCATCCTACAATGAGCAGTTCTTC. Residues: CAISGSVASYNEQFF.

The chain links TRBV20-1 to TRBJ2-7; possibly TRBD1 for D (5 bases). Germline V gives CDR1 DFQATT, CDR2 SNEGSKA (reference sequence). CDR3 length: 14 amino acids. Deletions cut 3 bases from V and 3 bases from J, with 15 bases between. Here the CDR3 reads CSARLSARVYEQYF. The CDR3 DNA reads as TGCAGTGCTAGGTTATCCGCCAGGGTCTACGAGCAGTACTTC.

This clonotype was seen ten or more times. V and J are TRBV6-2 or TRBV6-3 and TRBJ2-1; D remains unclear. Germline CDR1 is MNHEY and CDR2 is SVGEGT. The V gene lost 2 bases and the J gene lost 3 bases, with 2 bases spanning the gap. The CDR3 sequence is 12 residues long. CDR3 residues: CASSYVYNEQFF. CDR3 coding DNA: TGTGCCAGCAGTTACGTCTACAATGAGCAGTTCTTC.

This chain joins TRBV11-2 and TRBJ1-2, with no clear D. V was shortened by 6 bases and J by 4 bases, with 18 bases between the two germline ends. The CDR3 is 15 residues long. Germline values: CDR1 SGHAT, CDR2 FQNNGV. This chain's CDR3 is CASRGYVGSGYGYTF. The CDR3 bases are TGTGCCAGCAGGGGATATGTGGGCTCTGGCTATGGCTACACCTTC. Full variable domain (outside the CDR3, taken from reference TRBV11-2 and TRBJ1-2): EAGVAQSPRYKIIEKRQSVAFWCNPISGHATLYWYQQILGQGPKLLIQFQNNGVVDDSQLPKDRFSAERLKGVDSTLKIQPAKLEDSAVYLCASRGYVGSGYGYTFGSGTRLTVV.

This chain connects TRBV5-1 to TRBJ1-1; possible D gene TRBD1, 6 bases. Trimming removed 0 bases at V and 12 bases at J, with 12 bases between. The CDR3 covers 12 residues. Germline CDR1 SGHRS, CDR2 YFSETQ. CDR3 amino acids: CASSLEGGVTFF. CDR3 nucleotides: TGCGCCAGCAGCTTGGAGGGGGGCGTGACTTTCTTT.

This clonotype was seen more than once but under ten times. The chain employs TRBV18 and TRBJ2-3, with D hard to call. From germline, CDR1 is KGHSH and CDR2 LQKENI. V lost 2 bases and J 0 bases, leaving 9 bases between the germline ends. The CDR3 has 15 residues. The CDR3 is CASSPGPGSTDTQYF. The DNA for the CDR3 is TGTGCCAGCTCACCAGGCCCAGGTAGCACAGATACGCAGTATTTT.

In this sample, this clonotype turned up many times. The rearrangement links TRBV7-3 to TRBJ2-2; D unresolved. The V end lost 8 bases, the J end lost 3 bases, and 7 bases lay between the germline ends. This CDR3 contains 12 residues. Per germline, CDR1 SGHTA and CDR2 FQGTGA. The CDR3 reads CASGPYTGELFF. The CDR3 coding sequence is TGTGCCAGCGGACCATACACCGGGGAGCTGTTTTTT.

V usage is TRBV7-9 and J usage is TRBJ2-6; D is unresolved. Per the germline V gene, CDR1 is SEHNR and CDR2 is FQNEAQ (reference sequence). The ends were cut back, 1 base at V and 0 bases at J, with 7 bases in the middle. The CDR3 consists of 16 residues. The CDR3 loop is CASSLELLSGANVLTF. Written as DNA, the CDR3 is TGTGCCAGCAGCTTAGAATTGCTCTCTGGGGCCAACGTCCTGACTTTC.

For the CDR3, the DNA is TGCAGTGCTACGATGACCAACAATGAGCAGTTCTTC. It codes for CSATMTNNEQFF. The V call is TRBV20-1, the J call TRBJ2-1; D is unclear. The length of the CDR3 is 12 residues. The V and J ends lost 4 bases and 5 bases respectively, with 9 bases between them. The germline V gene encodes CDR1 DFQATT and CDR2 SNEGSKA (reference sequence).

The sample holds a few counts of this clonotype. The CDR3 nucleotides are TGTGCCAGCAGCCTAATGGAGGGGGGGCTTGAGACCCAGTACTTC. This codes for CASSLMEGGLETQYF. This rearrangement joins TRBV11-2 to TRBJ2-5; possibly TRBD2 for D (7 bases). V was trimmed by 5 bases and J by 5 bases, leaving 18 bases between them. The CDR3 extends over 15 amino acids. Germline V gene data show CDR1 as SGHAT and CDR2 as FQNNGV.

The chain combines TRBV5-1 with TRBJ2-1; D remains ambiguous. CDR1 and CDR2 (germline): SGHRS, YFSETQ. The CDR3 covers 13 residues. Trimming cost V 2 bases and J 8 bases, with 11 bases left between them. CDR3 sequence (DNA): TGCGCCAGCAGCTTCGCCGCTTGGGATGAGCAGTTCTTC. It translates to CASSFAAWDEQFF.

There are a few counts of this clonotype. The gene calls are TRBV6-1 and TRBJ2-3; 8 bases fit TRBD2. CDR1 is MNHNS, CDR2 SASEGT, per germline. CDR3 length: 15 amino acids. The J segment lost 8 bases and the V segment lost 7 bases, leaving 14 bases of the junction unmatched. CDR3 in amino acids: CASNPSGRGAVTQYF. In nucleotides, the CDR3 is TGTGCCAGCAATCCCTCTGGGCGGGGGGCTGTTACGCAGTATTTT.

In DNA, the CDR3 is TGTGCCAGCAGTTACTTGGCGGACTCCTACAATGAGCAGTTCTTC. Its translation: CASSYLADSYNEQFF. The V call is TRBV6-2 or TRBV6-3, the J call TRBJ2-1, with D hard to call. Germline V gene data show CDR1 as MNHEY and CDR2 as SVGEGT. CDR3 size: 15 residues. Trimming took off 1 base at V and 0 bases at J, with 7 bases between the two ends.

The chain uses TRBV6-5 and TRBJ2-3; D is undetermined. The CDR3 consists of 15 residues. V lost 2 bases, J lost 5 bases, and 14 bases lay in between. The germline CDR1 and CDR2 sequences are MNHEY and SVGAGI. CDR3 amino acids: CASSYRGRSRDTQYF. The CDR3 DNA follows: TGTGCCAGCAGTTACCGCGGCAGGTCCCGAGATACGCAGTATTTT.

The chain links TRBV6-2 or TRBV6-3 to TRBJ1-1; 11 bases line up with TRBD1. Trimming took 8 bases from V and 11 from J; bases not matched to a gene: 19. Germline V lookup: CDR1 MNHEY, CDR2 SVGEGT. This CDR3 comprises 16 residues. The CDR3 DNA sequence: TGTGCCAGCCGAAGGGACAGGGGGAGAGACTACGATACGGCTTTCTTT. This codes for CASRRDRGRDYDTAFF.

On this clonotype: One end of the junction is discordant with germline, which a read error may explain. The genes are TRBV7-2 and TRBJ1-4; the D gene is possibly TRBD1 (6 bases). The CDR3 runs 10 residues. Germline CDR1 and CDR2: SGHTA and FQGNSA. This chain's CDR3 is CARGGAPYAF. The CDR3 DNA follows: TGTGCCAGGGGGGGGGCCCCCTATGCTTTT.

The rearrangement links TRBV6-2 or TRBV6-3 to TRBJ2-7, with TRBD2 matching 10 bases. The CDR3 runs 13 residues. Germline V lookup: CDR1 MNHEY, CDR2 SVGEGT. Trimming removed 10 bases from V and 0 bases from J; junction bases left unmatched: 3. This CDR3 is CATRTSGSYEQYF. CDR3 in DNA: TGTGCCACCAGGACTAGCGGCTCCTACGAGCAGTACTTC.

V gene TRBV7-9 combines with J gene TRBJ1-1, with D perhaps matching TRBD1 (5 bases). The V gene lost 1 base and the J gene lost 0 bases, with 15 bases spanning the gap. Germline V gene sequence: CDR1 SEHNR, CDR2 FQNEAQ (reference sequence). The CDR3 is 17 residues long. CDR3 sequence (DNA): TGTGCCAGCAGCTTAGGCAGTCGGGGCCTAATGAACACTGAAGCTTTCTTT. It yields the protein CASSLGSRGLMNTEAFF.

The chain carries TRBV7-9 and TRBJ2-7; D assignment may be TRBD1 or TRBD2 (6 bases each). V lost 5 bases to trimming and J lost 7 bases, with 15 bases between them. This CDR3 spans 13 amino acids. Germline CDR1 SEHNR, CDR2 FQNEAQ (reference sequence). The CDR3 loop is CASSIPGAGEQYF. The CDR3 coding sequence is TGTGCCAGCAGCATACCGGGGGCCGGGGAGCAGTACTTC. Variable domain in full (rest from reference TRBV7-9 and TRBJ2-7): DTGVSQNPRHKITKRGQNVTFRCDPISEHNRLYWYRQTLGQGPEFLTYFQNEAQLEKSRLLSDRFSAERPKGSFSTLEIQRTEQGDSAMYLCASSIPGAGEQYFGPGTRLTVT.

The chain recombines TRBV7-8 with TRBJ2-2; D may be TRBD1 (6 bases). The CDR3 contains 15 residues. The V end was cut by 5 bases, the J end by 3 bases, with 13 bases between. Looked up from germline, CDR1 is SGHVS and CDR2 is FQNEAQ. CDR3 nucleotide sequence: TGTGCCAGCAGCCCGCAGGGGAGATACACCGGGGAGCTGTTTTTT. Translated, it gives CASSPQGRYTGELFF.

This clonotype was found a few times. V is TRBV28 and J is TRBJ2-7; the D call may be TRBD1 or TRBD2 (5 bases each). In germline, CDR1 is MDHEN, CDR2 SYDVKM. The CDR3 is 13 amino acids. Trimming cost V 5 bases and J 2 bases, with 10 bases left between them. The CDR3 region has the DNA TGTGCCAGCAGTCCCACGGGGCCCTACGAGCAGTACGTC. This translates into CASSPTGPYEQYV.

The V and J genes are TRBV20-1 and TRBJ2-3; tentatively, D is TRBD2 (6 bases). Trimming cost V 6 bases and J 0 bases, with 10 bases left between them. CDR3 size: 13 residues. Germline V lookup: CDR1 DFQATT, CDR2 SNEGSKA (reference sequence). The CDR3 DNA sequence: TGCAGTGCACCCGGGACTAGCACAGATACGCAGTATTTT. Translated, it gives CSAPGTSTDTQYF.

This clonotype came up a few times. This chain connects TRBV10-1 to TRBJ1-1; D gene unclear. V was clipped by 6 bases and J by 2 bases, with 13 bases between them. Germline-derived CDR1 and CDR2 are WNHNN and SYGVQD (reference sequence). This CDR3 region has 14 residues. The CDR3 sequence is CASSAGLGNTEAFF. The CDR3 nucleotides are TGCGCCAGCAGCGCGGGCCTTGGAAACACTGAAGCTTTCTTT.

This clonotype was detected only a few times. The J gene is TRBJ2-7, the V gene TRBV6-6; 13 bases agree with TRBD2. CDR1 MNHNY and CDR2 SVGAGI come from the germline V gene (reference sequence). This CDR3 comprises 16 residues. Unmatched junction bases numbered 3, after V lost 2 bases and J lost 2 bases. In DNA form, the CDR3 reads TGTGCCAGCAGTTACCCCGGGACTAGCGGGGCCTACGAGCAGTACTTC. Amino acid sequence: CASSYPGTSGAYEQYF.

This clonotype was picked up a small number of times. The V gene is TRBV29-1, the J gene TRBJ2-7; a weak D match, TRBD1 (7 bases). V was shortened by 0 bases and J by 1 base, with 10 bases between the two germline ends. Germline V gives CDR1 SQVTM, CDR2 ANQGSEA. The CDR3 is 14 amino acids. CDR3 nucleotides: TGCAGCGTTGAAGAGCGGGACAGTTCCTACGAGCAGTACTTC. It is translated as CSVEERDSSYEQYF.

The chain joins TRBV12-3 or TRBV12-4 to TRBJ2-2; D perhaps matches TRBD2 (5 bases). The CDR3 runs to 17 residues. Trimming removed 3 bases at V and 7 bases at J, with 21 bases between. The CDR3 sequence is CASSLEVLARESGELFF. The CDR3 DNA reads TGTGCCAGCAGTTTGGAAGTGCTAGCCCGAGAAAGCGGGGAGCTGTTTTTT.

The chain carries TRBV30 and TRBJ1-6, with D uncertain. The germline V gene encodes CDR1 GTSNPN and CDR2 SVGIG (reference sequence). The CDR3 is 11 residues long. Trimming shortened V by 5 bases and J by 12 bases, and 11 bases separated the two germline ends. CDR3 DNA sequence: TGTGCCTGGGGGCCAACCCTACCCCTCCACTTT. Translation: CAWGPTLPLHF.